This TCR beta chain was sequenced for a study of shared clonotypes between healthy human individuals. Study results and limitations: At large depth, rarefaction still showed sorted-subset sequencing to be incomplete. In general, naive subsets displayed greater estimated richness than memory subsets did. Clonotype sharing among donors likely depends on sequencing depth. Generation of non-shared clonotypes was less probable than generation of clonotypes shared by all four donors.

Sequencing used immunoSEQ multiplex PCR; TCRdb keeps in-frame clones, though not all of them. Here the sample spans over 1.4 million clones, over 95% being singletons. As for this clone: The antigen remains undetermined.

The length of the CDR3 is 13 residues. The germline gives CDR1 SNHLY, CDR2 FYNNEI. V lost 3 bases and J lost 0, with 5 bases in between. The rearrangement joins TRBV2 to TRBJ1-1; D ambiguous. Sample: naive CD4+ T cells sorted from blood. Indicated subset: CD45RA+ positively selected. The TCR sequence derives from a man aged 25 to 45 in good health. As DNA, the CDR3 is TGTGCCAGCAGTGAGTGGGTGAACACTGAAGCTTTCTTT. This translates into CASSEWVNTEAFF.